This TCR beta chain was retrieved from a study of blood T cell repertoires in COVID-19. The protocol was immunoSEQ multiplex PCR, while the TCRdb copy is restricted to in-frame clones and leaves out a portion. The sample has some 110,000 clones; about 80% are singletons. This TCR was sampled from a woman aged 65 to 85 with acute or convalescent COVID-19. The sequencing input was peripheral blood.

CDR3 in DNA: TGCAGCGTTGAACGAGGGGGTACGAACATTCAGTACTTC. This sequence encodes CSVERGGTNIQYF. The V call is TRBV29-1, the J call TRBJ2-4, with D possibly matching TRBD1 (6 bases). Germline V gene lookup returns CDR1 SQVTM and CDR2 ANQGSEA. V lost 2 bases, J lost 7 bases, and 12 bases lay in between. There are 13 residues in the CDR3.